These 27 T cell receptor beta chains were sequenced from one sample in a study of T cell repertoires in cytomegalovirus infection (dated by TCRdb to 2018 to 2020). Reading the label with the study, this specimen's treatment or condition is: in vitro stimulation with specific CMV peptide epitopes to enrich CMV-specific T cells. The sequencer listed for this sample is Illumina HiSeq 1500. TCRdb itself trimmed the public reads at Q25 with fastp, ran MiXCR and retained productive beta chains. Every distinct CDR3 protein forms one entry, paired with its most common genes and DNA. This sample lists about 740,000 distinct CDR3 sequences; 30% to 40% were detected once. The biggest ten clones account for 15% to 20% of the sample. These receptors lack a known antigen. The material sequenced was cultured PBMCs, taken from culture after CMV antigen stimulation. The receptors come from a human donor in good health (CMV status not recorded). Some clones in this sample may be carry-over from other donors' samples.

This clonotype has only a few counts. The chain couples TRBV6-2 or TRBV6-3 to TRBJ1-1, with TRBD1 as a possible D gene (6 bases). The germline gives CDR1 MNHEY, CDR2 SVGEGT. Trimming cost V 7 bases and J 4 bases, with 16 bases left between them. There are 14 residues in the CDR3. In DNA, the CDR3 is TGTGCCAGCACTAAGACAGCCAGGGGCACTGAAGCTTTCTTT. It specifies CASTKTARGTEAFF.

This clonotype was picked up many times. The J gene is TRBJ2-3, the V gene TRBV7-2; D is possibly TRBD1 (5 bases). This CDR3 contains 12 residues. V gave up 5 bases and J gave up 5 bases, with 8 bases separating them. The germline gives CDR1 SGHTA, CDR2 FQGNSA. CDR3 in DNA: TGTGCCAGCAGCCCCCAGGGAGATACGCAGTATTTT. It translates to CASSPQGDTQYF.

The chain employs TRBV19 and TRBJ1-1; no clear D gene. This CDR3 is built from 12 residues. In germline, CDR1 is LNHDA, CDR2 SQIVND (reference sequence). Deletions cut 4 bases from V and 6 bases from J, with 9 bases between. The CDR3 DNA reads TGTGCCAGTAGTACCGGGAGCCCTGAAGCTTTCTTT. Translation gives CASSTGSPEAFF.

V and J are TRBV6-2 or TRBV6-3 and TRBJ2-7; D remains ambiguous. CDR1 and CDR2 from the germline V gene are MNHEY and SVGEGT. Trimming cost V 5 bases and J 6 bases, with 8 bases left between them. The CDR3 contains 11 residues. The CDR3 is CASSHVGEQYF. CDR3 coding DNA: TGTGCCAGCAGTCACGTCGGCGAGCAGTACTTC.

CDR3 amino acids: CASNAGTGEQYF. The CDR3 nucleotides read TGTGCCAGCAACGCGGGGACGGGGGAGCAGTACTTC. This chain connects TRBV7-2 to TRBJ2-7, with D tentatively TRBD2 (6 bases). The CDR3 totals 12 residues. V gave up 7 bases and J gave up 7 bases, with 14 bases separating them. In germline, CDR1 is SGHTA, CDR2 FQGNSA.

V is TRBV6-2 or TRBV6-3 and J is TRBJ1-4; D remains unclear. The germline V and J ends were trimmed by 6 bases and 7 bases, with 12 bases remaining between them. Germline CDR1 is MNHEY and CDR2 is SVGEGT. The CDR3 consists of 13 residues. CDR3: CASRLRTLEKLFF. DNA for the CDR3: TGTGCCAGCAGACTTAGGACGCTTGAAAAACTGTTTTTT.

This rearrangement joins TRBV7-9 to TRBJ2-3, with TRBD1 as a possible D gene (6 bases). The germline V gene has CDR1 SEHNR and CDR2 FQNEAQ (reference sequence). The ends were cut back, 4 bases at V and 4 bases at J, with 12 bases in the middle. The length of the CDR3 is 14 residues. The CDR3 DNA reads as TGTGCCAGCAGCTGGACAGAAGCGGCAGATACGCAGTATTTT. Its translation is CASSWTEAADTQYF.

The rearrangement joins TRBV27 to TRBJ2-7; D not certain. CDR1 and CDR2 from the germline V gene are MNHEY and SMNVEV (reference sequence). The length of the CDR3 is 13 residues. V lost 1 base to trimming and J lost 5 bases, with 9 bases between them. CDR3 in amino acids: CASSLYWGNEQYF. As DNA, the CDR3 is TGTGCCAGCAGTTTATACTGGGGAAACGAGCAGTACTTC.

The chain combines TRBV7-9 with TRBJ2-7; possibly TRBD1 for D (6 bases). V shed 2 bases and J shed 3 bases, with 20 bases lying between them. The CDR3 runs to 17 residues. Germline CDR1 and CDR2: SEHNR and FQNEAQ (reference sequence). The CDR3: CASSLYVGDKGRYEQYF. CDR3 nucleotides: TGTGCCAGCAGCTTATACGTGGGGGACAAGGGCCGCTACGAGCAGTACTTC.

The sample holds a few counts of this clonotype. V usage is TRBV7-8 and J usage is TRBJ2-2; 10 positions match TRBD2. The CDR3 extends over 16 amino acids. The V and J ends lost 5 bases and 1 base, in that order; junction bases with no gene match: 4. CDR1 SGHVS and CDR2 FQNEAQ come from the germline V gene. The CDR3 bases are TGTGCCAGCAGCAACGCTAGCGGGAGGAACACCGGGGAGCTGTTTTTT. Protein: CASSNASGRNTGELFF.

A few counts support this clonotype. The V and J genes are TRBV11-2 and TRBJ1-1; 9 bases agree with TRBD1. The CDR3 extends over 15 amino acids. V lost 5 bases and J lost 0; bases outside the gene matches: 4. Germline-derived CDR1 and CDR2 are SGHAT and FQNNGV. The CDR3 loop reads CASSHRTGVNTEAFF. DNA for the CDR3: TGTGCCAGCAGCCATCGGACAGGGGTGAACACTGAAGCTTTCTTT.

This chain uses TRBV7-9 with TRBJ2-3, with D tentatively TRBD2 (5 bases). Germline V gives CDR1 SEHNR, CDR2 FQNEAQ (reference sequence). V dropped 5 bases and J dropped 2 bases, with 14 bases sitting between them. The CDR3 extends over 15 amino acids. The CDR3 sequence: CASSPLGGPTDTQYF. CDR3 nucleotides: TGTGCCAGCAGCCCGCTGGGCGGGCCCACAGATACGCAGTATTTT. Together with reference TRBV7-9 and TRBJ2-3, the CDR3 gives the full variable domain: DTGVSQNPRHKITKRGQNVTFRCDPISEHNRLYWYRQTLGQGPEFLTYFQNEAQLEKSRLLSDRFSAERPKGSFSTLEIQRTEQGDSAMYLCASSPLGGPTDTQYFGPGTRLTVL.

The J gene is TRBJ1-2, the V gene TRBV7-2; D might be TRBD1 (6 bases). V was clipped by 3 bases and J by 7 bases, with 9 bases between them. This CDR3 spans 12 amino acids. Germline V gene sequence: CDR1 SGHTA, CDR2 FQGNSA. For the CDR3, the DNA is TGTGCCAGCAGCTTGGACAGCCTTGGCTACACCTTC. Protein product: CASSLDSLGYTF.

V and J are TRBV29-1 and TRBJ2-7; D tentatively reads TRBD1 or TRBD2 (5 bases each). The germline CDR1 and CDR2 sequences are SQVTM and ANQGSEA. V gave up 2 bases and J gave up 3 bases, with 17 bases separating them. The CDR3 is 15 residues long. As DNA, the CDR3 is TGCAGCGTTGAAAAATACGGGCGAGGGGACTACGAGCAGTACTTC. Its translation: CSVEKYGRGDYEQYF.

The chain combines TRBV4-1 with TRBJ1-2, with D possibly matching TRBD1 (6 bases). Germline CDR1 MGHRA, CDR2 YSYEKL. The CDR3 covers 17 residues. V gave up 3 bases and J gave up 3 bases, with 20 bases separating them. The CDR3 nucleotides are TGCGCCAGCAGCCACCCTCAATGGGGGGGCCGGGACTATGGCTACACCTTC. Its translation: CASSHPQWGGRDYGYTF.

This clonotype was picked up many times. The CDR3 here is CASSSPNTYEQYF. Written as DNA, the CDR3 is TGTGCCAGCAGCTCCCCAAACACCTACGAGCAGTACTTC. The chain couples TRBV7-2 to TRBJ2-7; D remains unclear. The CDR3 consists of 13 residues. Germline CDR1 is SGHTA and CDR2 is FQGNSA. Trimming shortened V by 4 bases and J by 2 bases, and 9 bases separated the two germline ends.

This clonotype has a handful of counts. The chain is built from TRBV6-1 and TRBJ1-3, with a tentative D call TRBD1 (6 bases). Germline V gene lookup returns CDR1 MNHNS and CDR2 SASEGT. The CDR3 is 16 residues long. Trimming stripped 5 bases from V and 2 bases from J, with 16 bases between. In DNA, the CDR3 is TGTGCCAGCAGTACCCCGAACAGGGCCGCTGGAAACACCATATATTTT. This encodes CASSTPNRAAGNTIYF.

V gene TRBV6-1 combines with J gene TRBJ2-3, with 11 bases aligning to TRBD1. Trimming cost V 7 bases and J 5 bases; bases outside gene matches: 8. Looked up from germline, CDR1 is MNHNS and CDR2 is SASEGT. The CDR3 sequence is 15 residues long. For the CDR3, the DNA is TGTGCCAGCATAATCGGACAGGGGGCTGGAGATACGCAGTATTTT. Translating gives CASIIGQGAGDTQYF.

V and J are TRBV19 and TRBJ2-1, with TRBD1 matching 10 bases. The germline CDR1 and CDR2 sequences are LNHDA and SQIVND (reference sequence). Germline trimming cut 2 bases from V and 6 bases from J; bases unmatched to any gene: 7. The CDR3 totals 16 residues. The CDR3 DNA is TGTGCCAGTAGTATAAAGACAGGGGGCGCGTTCAATGAGCAGTTCTTC. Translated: CASSIKTGGAFNEQFF.

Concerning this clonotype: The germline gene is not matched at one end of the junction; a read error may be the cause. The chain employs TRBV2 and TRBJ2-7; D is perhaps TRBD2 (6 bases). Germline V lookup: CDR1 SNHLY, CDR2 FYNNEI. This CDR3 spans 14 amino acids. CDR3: CASSPGTLSHEQYF. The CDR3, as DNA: TGTGCCAGCAGCCCCGGGACTCTCTCCCACGAGCAGTACTTC.

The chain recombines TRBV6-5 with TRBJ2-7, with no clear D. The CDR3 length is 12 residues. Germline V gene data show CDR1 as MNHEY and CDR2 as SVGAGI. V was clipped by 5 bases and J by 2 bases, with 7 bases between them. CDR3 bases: TGTGCCAGCAGTCGGGTCCCCTACGAGCAGTACTTC. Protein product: CASSRVPYEQYF.

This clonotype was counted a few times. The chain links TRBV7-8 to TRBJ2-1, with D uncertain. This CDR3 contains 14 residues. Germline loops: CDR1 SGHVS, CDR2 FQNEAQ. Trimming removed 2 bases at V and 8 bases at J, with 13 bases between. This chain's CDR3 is CASSLSLYRDEQFF. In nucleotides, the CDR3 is TGTGCCAGCAGCTTAAGTCTTTATAGGGATGAGCAGTTCTTC.

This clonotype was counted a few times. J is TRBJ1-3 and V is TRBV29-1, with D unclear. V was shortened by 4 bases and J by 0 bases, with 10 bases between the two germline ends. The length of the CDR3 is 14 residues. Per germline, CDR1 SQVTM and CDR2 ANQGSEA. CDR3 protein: CSVAEAFSGNTIYF. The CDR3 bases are TGCAGCGTTGCTGAGGCCTTCTCTGGAAACACCATATATTTT.

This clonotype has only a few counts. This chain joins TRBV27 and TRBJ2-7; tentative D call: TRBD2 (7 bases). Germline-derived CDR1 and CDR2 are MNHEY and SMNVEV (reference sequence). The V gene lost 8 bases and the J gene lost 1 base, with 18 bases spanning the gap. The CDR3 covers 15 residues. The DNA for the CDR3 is TGTGCCAGCTCATCCGGGACTACAGGGTCCTACGAGCAGTACTTC. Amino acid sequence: CASSSGTTGSYEQYF.

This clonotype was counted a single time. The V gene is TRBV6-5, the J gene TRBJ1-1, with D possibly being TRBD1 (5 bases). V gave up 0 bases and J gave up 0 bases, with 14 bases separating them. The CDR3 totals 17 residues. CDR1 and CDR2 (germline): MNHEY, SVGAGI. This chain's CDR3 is CASSYSRQIRMNTEAFF. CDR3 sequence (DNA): TGTGCCAGCAGTTACTCTCGACAGATTCGGATGAACACTGAAGCTTTCTTT.

The CDR3 region is CASSRDRGRDTEAFF. Written as DNA, the CDR3 is TGTGCCAGTAGTAGGGACAGGGGGAGAGACACTGAAGCTTTCTTT. The chain carries TRBV19 and TRBJ1-1, with 11 bases fitting TRBD1. This CDR3 is built from 15 residues. The V and J ends lost 4 bases and 3 bases, in that order; junction bases with no gene match: 4. Germline V lookup: CDR1 LNHDA, CDR2 SQIVND (reference sequence).

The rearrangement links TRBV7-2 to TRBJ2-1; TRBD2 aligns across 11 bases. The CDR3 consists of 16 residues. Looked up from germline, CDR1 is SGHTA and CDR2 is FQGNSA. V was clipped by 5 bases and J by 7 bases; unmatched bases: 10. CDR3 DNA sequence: TGTGCCAGCAGCCCCTCACTAGCGGGAGTGACGAATGAGCAGTTCTTC. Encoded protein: CASSPSLAGVTNEQFF. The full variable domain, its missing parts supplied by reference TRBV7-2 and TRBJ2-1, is GAGVSQSPSNKVTEKGKDVELRCDPISGHTALYWYRQSLGQGLEFLIYFQGNSAPDKSGLPSDRFSAERTGGSVSTLTIQRTQQEDSAVYLCASSPSLAGVTNEQFFGPGTRLTVL.